The rows below give T cell receptor beta chains drawn from one sample of a study of blood T cell repertoires in COVID-19. Profiling relied on immunoSEQ multiplex PCR, and the TCRdb table lists in-frame clones only, not all of them. The sample lists about 95,000 clones; around 90% were seen once. Sample: peripheral blood. These receptors all come from a woman aged 70-85 years with acute or convalescent COVID-19. CDR3s include the opening cysteine and the closing phenylalanine or tryptophan. A D gene is named only where the DNA matches it firmly. A clone size is listed for some rows: how often the clone was seen (once, few, many), or a class if it is expanded.

>few|TRBJ2-1|TRBV2|TRBD2
TGTGCCAGCAGGGGTAGCGGGGCCTACAATGAGCAGTTCTTC
CASRGSGAYNEQFF
>NA|TRBJ1-1|TRBV27|NA
TGTGCCAGCAGTAGCCAGGGGTACATTAAAGCTTTCTTT
CASSSQGYIKAFF
>NA|TRBJ2-1|TRBV7-6|NA
TGTGCCAGCAGCTTATTGGGGGGGGCCTGGAATGAGCAGTTCTTC
CASSLLGGAWNEQFF
>NA|TRBJ2-3|TRBV21-1|NA
TGTGCCAGCAGCAGGGTTCTGCGGGACACAGATACGCAGTATTTT
CASSRVLRDTDTQYF
>NA|TRBJ1-6|TRBV25-1|NA
TGTGCCAGCAGTGCTCGGGGTCTACAAAATTCACCCCTCCACTTT
CASSARGLQNSPLHF
>once|TRBJ1-6|TRBV7-2|NA
TGTGCCAGCAGCTTAGAAGAGAACTATAATTCACCCCTCCACTTT
CASSLEENYNSPLHF
>NA|TRBJ2-5|TRBV23-1|NA
TGCGCCAGCAGTCAATCAAGTCAGGCCGAAGAGACCCAGTACTTC
CASSQSSQAEETQYF
>few|TRBJ1-4|TRBV24-1|TRBD1
TGTGCCACCAGTGATATACCGGGACAGGGTAAACGGGAAAAACTGTTTTTT
CATSDIPGQGKREKLFF
>NA|TRBJ2-5|TRBV5-1|NA
TGCGCCAGCAGCTCAGGGGAGACCCAGTACTTC
CASSSGETQYF
>NA|TRBJ2-1|TRBV2|TRBD2
TGTGCCAGCAGGGCGGGACTATACTCCGGAGGGTTCTTC
CASRAGLYSGGFF
>once|TRBJ2-7|TRBV5-6|NA
TGTGCCAGCAGCTTGGGAGCAGGGGACTCCTACGAGCAGTACTTC
CASSLGAGDSYEQYF
>NA|TRBJ2-3|TRBV3-1/TRBV3-2|NA
TGTGCCAGCAGCCATATCGGGGGAGATACGCAGTATTTT
CASSHIGGDTQYF
>NA|TRBJ2-3|TRBV28|NA
TGTGCCAGCAGTTTTGAGGCTAGTGCCCCGTATTTT
CASSFEASAPYF
>NA|TRBJ1-3|TRBV5-8|NA
TGTGCCAGCAGCTCCGGGAGCTCTGGAAACACCATATATTTT
CASSSGSSGNTIYF
>NA|TRBJ2-1|TRBV3-1/TRBV3-2|TRBD2
TGTGCCAGCAGCCAAACTAGCGGGAGTTTAATCTACAATGAGCAGTTCTTC
CASSQTSGSLIYNEQFF
>few|TRBJ1-1|TRBV7-2|NA
TGTGCCAGCAGCTTCGCAGGGATAAACACTGAAGCTTTCTTT
CASSFAGINTEAFF
>NA|TRBJ2-5|TRBV18|NA
TGTGCCAGCTCACCATCCGTGGGGGGAGAGACCCAGTACTTC
CASSPSVGGETQYF
>NA|TRBJ1-5|TRBV28|TRBD1
TGTGCCAGCAGTTTCCCACAGGGGGTCTATCAGCCCCAGCATTTT
CASSFPQGVYQPQHF
>NA|TRBJ2-3|TRBV19|NA
TGTGCCAGTAGTCGGCAGGAACTGCCTAATACGCAGTATTTT
CASSRQELPNTQYF
>NA|TRBJ2-5|TRBV6-6|NA
NA
CASSRIPLATSGSFLETQYF
>NA|TRBJ2-2|TRBV15|TRBD1
TGTGCCACCAGCAGTGACAGGGTCGGCACCGGGGAGCTGTTTTTT
CATSSDRVGTGELFF
>few|TRBJ2-2|TRBV6-1|NA
TGTGCCAGCAGTGAAGATCCCCAGGGCCGGACCGGGGAGCTGTTTTTT
CASSEDPQGRTGELFF
>NA|TRBJ2-7|TRBV5-1|NA
TGCGCCAGCAGCTTGGTGGGACAACCATCCTACGAGCAGTACTTC
CASSLVGQPSYEQYF
>NA|TRBJ1-4|TRBV6-5|NA
TGTGCCAGCAGGCTGGACAGCGTAAATGAAAAACTGTTTTTT
CASRLDSVNEKLFF
>NA|TRBJ1-6|TRBV6-4|NA
TGTGCCAGCAGAGGCGAGACAGGCCGTCTCCACTTT
CASRGETGRLHF
>NA|TRBJ2-3|TRBV5-1|TRBD2
TGCGCCAGCAGCTTCACTAGCGCATCCACAGATACGCAGTATTTT
CASSFTSASTDTQYF